This T cell receptor (beta chain) was captured in a study of shared clonotypes between healthy human individuals. V lost 0 bases and J lost 2, with 8 bases in between. The germline CDR1 and CDR2 sequences are SGHNT and YYREEE (reference sequence). CDR3 length: 15 residues. A CD45RA+ naive subset and a CD45RA-negative memory subset were split from CD4+ cells. The repertoire was sequenced with immunoSEQ multiplex PCR; TCRdb's copy has only in-frame clones and lacks some. The data show a few hundred thousand clones, with under 80% seen just once and under 13% held by the top ten. Sample: memory CD4+ T cells sorted from blood. As to subset: CD45RA-negative fraction. The gene calls are TRBV5-4 and TRBJ2-2; weak D call: TRBD1 (6 bases). The TCR comes from a man under 40 in good health. This CDR3 is CASSLGQVNTGELFF. The CDR3 DNA reads as TGTGCCAGCAGCTTGGGACAGGTTAACACCGGGGAGCTGTTTTTT. Full variable domain (missing parts from reference TRBV5-4 and TRBJ2-2): ETGVTQSPTHLIKTRGQQVTLRCSSQSGHNTVSWYQQALGQGPQFIFQYYREEENGRGNFPPRFSGLQFPNYSSELNVNALELDDSALYLCASSLGQVNTGELFFGEGSRLTVL.